This T cell receptor beta chain was identified during a study of cytomegalovirus exposure and HLA in healthy donors. In nominal health when sampled, donors likely had unrecorded immune exposures nonetheless. This clone was counted a few times. Its cognate antigen is unknown. The CDR3 sequence is 17 residues long. Germline lookup yields CDR1 LGHNA and CDR2 YNFKEQ. V lost 0 bases, J lost 3 bases, and 7 bases stayed unmatched. Study-level findings and limits: A later analysis by the authors found several of the most significant clusters apparently linked to common viral pathogens.

The PCR made use of 60 Vbeta and 13 Jbeta primers. Data came from immunoSEQ multiplex PCR; TCRdb stores just in-frame clones and leaves some out. The data hold about 91,000 clones, with about 77% observed a single time. This sequence was found in a male donor in good health and CMV-seropositive. This rearrangement joins TRBV4-2 to TRBJ1-2; 10 nucleotides line up with TRBD1. The material sequenced was PBMCs. CDR3 sequence: CASSQDRQGAQDYGYTF. The CDR3 region has the DNA TGTGCCAGCAGCCAAGATCGACAGGGGGCACAGGACTATGGCTACACCTTC.